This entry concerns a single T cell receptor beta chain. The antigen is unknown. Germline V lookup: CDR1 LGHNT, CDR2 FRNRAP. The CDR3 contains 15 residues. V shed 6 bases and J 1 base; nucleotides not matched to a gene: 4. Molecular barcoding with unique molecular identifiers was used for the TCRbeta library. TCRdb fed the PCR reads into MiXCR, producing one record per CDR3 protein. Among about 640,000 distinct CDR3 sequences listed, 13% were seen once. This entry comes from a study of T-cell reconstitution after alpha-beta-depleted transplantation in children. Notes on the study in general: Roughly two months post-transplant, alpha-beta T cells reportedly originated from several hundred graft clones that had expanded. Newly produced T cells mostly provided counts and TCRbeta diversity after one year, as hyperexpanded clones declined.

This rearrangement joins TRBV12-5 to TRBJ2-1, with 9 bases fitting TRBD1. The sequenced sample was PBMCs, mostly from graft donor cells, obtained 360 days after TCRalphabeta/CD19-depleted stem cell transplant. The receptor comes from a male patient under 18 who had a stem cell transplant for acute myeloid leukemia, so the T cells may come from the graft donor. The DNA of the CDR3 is TGTGCTAGTGGCCACGGACAGGGGTCCTACAATGAGCAGTTCTTC. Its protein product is CASGHGQGSYNEQFF.